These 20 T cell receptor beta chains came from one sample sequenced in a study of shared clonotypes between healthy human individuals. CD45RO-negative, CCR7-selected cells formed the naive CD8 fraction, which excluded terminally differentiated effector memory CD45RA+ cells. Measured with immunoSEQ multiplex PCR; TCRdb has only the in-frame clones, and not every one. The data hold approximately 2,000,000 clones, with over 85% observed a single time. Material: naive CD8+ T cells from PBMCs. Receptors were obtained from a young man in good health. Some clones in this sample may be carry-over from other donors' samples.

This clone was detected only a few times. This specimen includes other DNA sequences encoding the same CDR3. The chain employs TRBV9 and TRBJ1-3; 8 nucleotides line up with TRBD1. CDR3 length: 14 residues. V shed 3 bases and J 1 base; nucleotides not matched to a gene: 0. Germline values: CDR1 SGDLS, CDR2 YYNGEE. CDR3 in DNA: TGTGCCAGCAGCGGGACAGGGTCTGGAAACACCATATATTTT. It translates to CASSGTGSGNTIYF.

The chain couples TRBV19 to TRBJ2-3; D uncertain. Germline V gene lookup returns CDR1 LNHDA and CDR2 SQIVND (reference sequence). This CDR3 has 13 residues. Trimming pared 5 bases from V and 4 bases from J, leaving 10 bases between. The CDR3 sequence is CASSPGFPDTQYF. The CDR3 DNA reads TGTGCCAGTAGTCCGGGCTTCCCAGATACGCAGTATTTT.

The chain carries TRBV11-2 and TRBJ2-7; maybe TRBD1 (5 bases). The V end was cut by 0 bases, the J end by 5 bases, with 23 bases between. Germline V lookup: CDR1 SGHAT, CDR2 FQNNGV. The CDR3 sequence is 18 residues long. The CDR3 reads CASSLDRIIGHHGDEQYF. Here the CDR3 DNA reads TGTGCCAGCAGCTTAGATCGAATAATAGGACACCACGGCGACGAGCAGTACTTC.

As DNA, the CDR3 is TGCGCCAGCAGCGCCTCTCGGACAGGACTGTACAATGAGCAGTTCTTC. Protein: CASSASRTGLYNEQFF. The chain combines TRBV5-1 with TRBJ2-1; 7 bases are shared with TRBD1. J was trimmed by 4 bases and V by 4 bases; bases with no gene match: 11. Germline values: CDR1 SGHRS, CDR2 YFSETQ. This CDR3 is 16 amino acids long.

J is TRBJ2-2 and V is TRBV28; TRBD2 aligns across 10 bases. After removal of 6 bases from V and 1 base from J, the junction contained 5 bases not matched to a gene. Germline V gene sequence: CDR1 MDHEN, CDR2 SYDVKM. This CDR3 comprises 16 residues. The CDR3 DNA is TGTGCCAGCAGCTCCTGGACTAGCGGGAACACCGGGGAGCTGTTTTTT. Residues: CASSSWTSGNTGELFF.

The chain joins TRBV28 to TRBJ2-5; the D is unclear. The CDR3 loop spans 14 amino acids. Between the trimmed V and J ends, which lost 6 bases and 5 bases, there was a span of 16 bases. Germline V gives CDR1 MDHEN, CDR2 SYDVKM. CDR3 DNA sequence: TGTGCCAGCAGATTCTTAGGATCCCCCGAGACCCAGTACTTC. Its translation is CASRFLGSPETQYF.

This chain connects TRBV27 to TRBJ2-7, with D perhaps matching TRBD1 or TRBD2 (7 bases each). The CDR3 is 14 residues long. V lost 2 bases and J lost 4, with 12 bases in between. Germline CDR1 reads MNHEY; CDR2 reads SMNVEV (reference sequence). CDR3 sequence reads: CASSLPGGAYEQYF. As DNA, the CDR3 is TGTGCCAGCAGTTTACCAGGGGGGGCGTACGAGCAGTACTTC.

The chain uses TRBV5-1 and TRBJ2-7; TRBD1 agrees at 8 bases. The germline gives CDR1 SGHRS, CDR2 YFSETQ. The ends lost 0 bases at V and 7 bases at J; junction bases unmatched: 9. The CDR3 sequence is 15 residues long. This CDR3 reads CASSLVPGGAGEQYF. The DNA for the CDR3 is TGCGCCAGCAGCTTGGTCCCAGGGGGCGCGGGGGAGCAGTACTTC.

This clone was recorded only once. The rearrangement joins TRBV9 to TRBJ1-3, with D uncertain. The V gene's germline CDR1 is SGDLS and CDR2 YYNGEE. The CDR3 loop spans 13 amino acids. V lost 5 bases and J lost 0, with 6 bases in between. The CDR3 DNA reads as TGTGCCAGCAGGCCCGGCTCTGGAAACACCATATATTTT. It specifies CASRPGSGNTIYF. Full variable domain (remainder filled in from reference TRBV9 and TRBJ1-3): DSGVTQTPKHLITATGQRVTLRCSPRSGDLSVYWYQQSLDQGLQFLIQYYNGEERAKGNILERFSAQQFPDLHSELNLSSLELGDSALYFCASRPGSGNTIYFGEGSWLTVV.

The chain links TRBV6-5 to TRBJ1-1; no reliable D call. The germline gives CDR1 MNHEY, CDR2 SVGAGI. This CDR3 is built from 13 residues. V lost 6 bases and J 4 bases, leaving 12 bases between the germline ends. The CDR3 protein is CASSLGVPTEAFF. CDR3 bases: TGTGCCAGCAGCCTCGGGGTCCCCACTGAAGCTTTCTTT.

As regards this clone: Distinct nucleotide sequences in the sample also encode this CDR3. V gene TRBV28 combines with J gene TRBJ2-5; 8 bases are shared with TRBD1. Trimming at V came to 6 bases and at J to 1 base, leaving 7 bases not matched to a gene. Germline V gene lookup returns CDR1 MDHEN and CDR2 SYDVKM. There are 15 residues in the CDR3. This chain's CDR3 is CASSLTGTGQETQYF. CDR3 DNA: TGTGCCAGCAGCCTAACGGGGACAGGCCAAGAGACCCAGTACTTC. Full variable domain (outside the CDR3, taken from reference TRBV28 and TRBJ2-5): DVKVTQSSRYLVKRTGEKVFLECVQDMDHENMFWYRQDPGLGLRLIYFSYDVKMKEKGDIPEGYSVSREKKERFSLILESASTNQTSMYLCASSLTGTGQETQYFGPGTRLLVL.

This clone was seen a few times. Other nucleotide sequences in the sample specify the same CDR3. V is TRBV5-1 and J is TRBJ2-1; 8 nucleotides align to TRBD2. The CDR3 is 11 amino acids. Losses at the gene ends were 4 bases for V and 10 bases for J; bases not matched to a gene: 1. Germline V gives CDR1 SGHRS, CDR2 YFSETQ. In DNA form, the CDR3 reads TGCGCCAGCAGCGTAGCGGGAGAGCAGTTCTTC. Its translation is CASSVAGEQFF. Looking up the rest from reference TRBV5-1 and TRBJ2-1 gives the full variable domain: KAGVTQTPRYLIKTRGQQVTLSCSPISGHRSVSWYQQTPGQGLQFLFEYFSETQRNKGNFPGRFSGRQFSNSRSEMNVSTLELGDSALYLCASSVAGEQFFGPGTRLTVL.

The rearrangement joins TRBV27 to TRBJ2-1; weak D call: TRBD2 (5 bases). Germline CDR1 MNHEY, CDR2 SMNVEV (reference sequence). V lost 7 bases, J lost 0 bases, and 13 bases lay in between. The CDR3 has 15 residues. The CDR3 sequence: CASKLRASSYNEQFF. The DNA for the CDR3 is TGTGCCAGCAAATTGCGGGCCAGCTCCTACAATGAGCAGTTCTTC.

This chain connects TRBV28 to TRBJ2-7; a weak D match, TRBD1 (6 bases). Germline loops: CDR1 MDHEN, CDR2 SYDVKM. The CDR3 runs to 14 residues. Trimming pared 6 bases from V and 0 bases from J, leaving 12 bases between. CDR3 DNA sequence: TGTGCCAGCAGGAGGACAGTGGTCTCCTACGAGCAGTACTTC. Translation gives CASRRTVVSYEQYF.

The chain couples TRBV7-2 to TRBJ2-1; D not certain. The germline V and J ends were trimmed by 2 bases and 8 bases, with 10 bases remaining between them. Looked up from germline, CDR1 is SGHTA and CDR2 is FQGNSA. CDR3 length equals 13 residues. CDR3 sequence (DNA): TGTGCCAGCAGCTTACAGGCAGTCTATGAGCAGTTCTTC. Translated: CASSLQAVYEQFF.

The DNA of the CDR3 is TGTGCTAGTGGTTTGATAGGGGCCGATTCAGGGGCGAATCAGCCCCAGCATTTT. It specifies CASGLIGADSGANQPQHF. This rearrangement joins TRBV12-5 to TRBJ1-5; D possibly corresponds to TRBD1 (6 bases). Between the trimmed V and J ends, which lost 2 bases and 4 bases, there was a span of 21 bases. The germline gives CDR1 LGHNT, CDR2 FRNRAP. The CDR3 has 18 residues.

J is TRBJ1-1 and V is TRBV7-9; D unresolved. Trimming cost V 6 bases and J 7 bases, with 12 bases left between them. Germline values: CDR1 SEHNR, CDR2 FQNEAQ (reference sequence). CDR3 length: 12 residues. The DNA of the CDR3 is TGTGCCAGCAGTTACGGGAGCAATGAAGCTTTCTTT. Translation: CASSYGSNEAFF.

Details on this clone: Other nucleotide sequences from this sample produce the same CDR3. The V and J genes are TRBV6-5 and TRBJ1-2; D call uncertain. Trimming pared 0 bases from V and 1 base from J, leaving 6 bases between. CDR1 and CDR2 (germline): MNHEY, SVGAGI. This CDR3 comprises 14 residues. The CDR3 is CASSYSGGNYGYTF. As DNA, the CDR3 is TGTGCCAGCAGTTACTCAGGCGGTAACTATGGCTACACCTTC.

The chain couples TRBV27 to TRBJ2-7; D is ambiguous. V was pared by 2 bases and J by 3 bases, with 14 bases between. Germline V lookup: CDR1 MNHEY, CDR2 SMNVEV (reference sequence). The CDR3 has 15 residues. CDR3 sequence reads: CASSLQRLEDYEQYF. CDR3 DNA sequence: TGTGCCAGCAGTTTACAACGGCTAGAAGACTACGAGCAGTACTTC.

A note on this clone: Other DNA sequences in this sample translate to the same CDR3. This CDR3 reads CASSLGQGTSYEQYF. The CDR3 bases are TGTGCCAGCAGCTTAGGACAGGGGACTTCCTACGAGCAGTACTTC. This chain joins TRBV7-8 and TRBJ2-7, with TRBD1 matching 8 bases. The germline CDR1 and CDR2 sequences are SGHVS and FQNEAQ. The CDR3 runs to 15 residues. With 1 base clipped from V and 1 base from J, the junction kept 3 bases outside the gene matches.